This T cell receptor (beta chain) was sequenced for a study of beta chain features in type 1 diabetes. This clone came up a few times. Its target is unknown. Reverse transcription of all isolated RNA meant that expressed TCRB transcripts were sequenced. Here immunoSEQ multiplex PCR was the method, and the copy in TCRdb shows in-frame clones only, minus some. The data show about 340,000 clones, with approximately 10% seen just once and about 1% held by the top ten. V shed 3 bases and J shed 3 bases, with 12 bases lying between them. This CDR3 is built from 15 residues. Germline CDR1 and CDR2: SGHTA and FQGNSA. Overall study findings and caveats: Type 1 diabetes patients showed a moderate but significant shortening of TCRB CDR3s in all four CD4+ subsets. A closer apparent resemblance between naive, central memory and Treg TCRB repertoires was seen in patients than in healthy donors.

This clonotype was sampled from a man aged 25-45 years with type 1 diabetes. This chain joins TRBV7-2 and TRBJ1-5; TRBD1 might be the D (5 bases). Specimen: central memory CD4+ T cells from blood. The CDR3 DNA follows: TGTGCCAGCAGCTTCCTCGGGGCGGCCAATCAGCCCCAGCATTTT. This sequence encodes CASSFLGAANQPQHF.